This is a list of T cell receptor beta chains from one sample in a study of PD-1 blockade in classical Hodgkin lymphoma. Produced via immunoSEQ multiplex PCR; TCRdb's table is partial and in-frame only. Of tens of thousands of clones listed, approximately 88% are singletons. This specimen was peripheral blood mononuclear cells (PBMCs), taken at baseline. Receptor source: a human donor with classical Hodgkin lymphoma. The CDR3 runs from the conserved cysteine through the conserved F or W. Fields, in order: V gene, D gene, clone size, J gene, CDR3 DNA, CDR3 protein. D genes are given only for firm matches. Clone size is shown for a subset of rows, as once, few, many or a class of expanded clone.

TRBV7-9	TRBD2	NA	TRBJ2-4	TGTGCCAGCAGCCCCGCTGGCGGGAGTTTCATTCAGTACTTC	CASSPAGGSFIQYF
TRBV5-8	TRBD1	NA	TRBJ1-2	TGTGCCAGCAGGGTCAGGACAAAGACAGGGGAAGGGGGCTACACCTTC	CASRVRTKTGEGGYTF
TRBV10-3	NA	NA	TRBJ1-5	TGTGCCATCAGGAAGGACAGTTCTATCAATCAGCCCCAGCATTTT	CAIRKDSSINQPQHF
TRBV30	NA	NA	TRBJ2-7	TGTGCCTGGAGGGAAGTCGGACCACTCAATTACGAGCAGTACTTC	CAWREVGPLNYEQYF
TRBV2	NA	NA	TRBJ2-7	TGTGCCAGCAGTGATTACTTGATCTACGAGCAGTACTTC	CASSDYLIYEQYF
TRBV21-1	NA	NA	TRBJ1-2	TGTGCCAGCAGCACTCCAGCCCCAAGTGGCGTGGGCTACACCTTC	CASSTPAPSGVGYTF
TRBV30	TRBD1	once	TRBJ1-1	TGTGCCTGGCTCCAACCGGGACAGGGAGGCACTGAAGCTTTCTTT	CAWLQPGQGGTEAFF
TRBV28	NA	NA	TRBJ2-5	TGTGCCAGCACCTTGGGGGCAGGCCAAGAGACCCAGTACTTC	CASTLGAGQETQYF
TRBV7-9	TRBD1	NA	TRBJ2-7	TGTGCCAGCAGCTCGCCTGGACAGGCGCGAGCCGAGCAGTACTTC	CASSSPGQARAEQYF
TRBV29-1	NA	NA	TRBJ1-2	TGCAGCGTTGCTCGGGACTATGGCTACACCTTC	CSVARDYGYTF
TRBV19	TRBD1	NA	TRBJ2-2	TGTGCCAGTAGTATCCTTGGAAACAGGGGCCCGAACACCGGGGAGCTGTTTTTT	CASSILGNRGPNTGELFF
TRBV6-5	NA	NA	TRBJ2-7	TGTGCCAGCAGTGAATCGGGAGTTCGGCAAGGCACGGACTTC	CASSESGVRQGTDF
TRBV5-5	NA	NA	TRBJ2-7	TGTGCCAGCAGCGTAGTGACAGAAATAAGCTTCTACGAGCAGTACTTC	CASSVVTEISFYEQYF
TRBV30	TRBD2	NA	TRBJ2-3	TGTGCCTGGAGAGCGGGACTAGCGGGACGAGATACGCAGTATTTT	CAWRAGLAGRDTQYF
TRBV7-9	NA	once	TRBJ2-2	TGTGCCAGCACCCCTGGGGGTAACACCGGGGAGCTGTTTTTT	CASTPGGNTGELFF
TRBV4-2	TRBD1	NA	TRBJ2-1	TGTGCCAGCAGCCAAGTGGGGACAGCAGAGCAGTTCTTC	CASSQVGTAEQFF
TRBV11-3	NA	NA	TRBJ2-1	TGTGCCAGCAGCCCAGGGGACAATGAGCAGTTCTTC	CASSPGDNEQFF
TRBV7-2	TRBD1	NA	TRBJ1-2	TGTGCCAGCAGCTTAGGGGGACAGATAAGCTATGGCTACACCTTC	CASSLGGQISYGYTF
TRBV30	NA	NA	TRBJ1-2	TGTGCCTCGACTCGGGGGGATGGCTACACCTTC	CASTRGDGYTF
TRBV4-1	TRBD1	NA	TRBJ2-3	TGCGCCAGCAGCCAAGATACGATTGTTTTATTAAGGGACAGGGGCACAGATACGCAGTATTTT	CASSQDTIVLLRDRGTDTQYF
TRBV11-2	NA	NA	TRBJ2-4	TGTGCCAGCAGCTTATTAGAACTAGCCAAAAACATTCAGTACTTC	CASSLLELAKNIQYF
TRBV15	TRBD2	once	TRBJ2-2	TGTGCCACCAGCAGAGATTGGACTAGCGGGAGTATCACGAACACCGGGGAGCTGTTTTTT	CATSRDWTSGSITNTGELFF
TRBV4-1	NA	NA	TRBJ2-3	TGCGCCAGCAGCCCGGGGTCGGCCCCAGATACGCAGTATTTT	CASSPGSAPDTQYF
TRBV25-1	NA	NA	TRBJ2-7	TGTGCCAGCAAGATGGGAAACGGGCAGTACTTC	CASKMGNGQYF
TRBV2	NA	NA	TRBJ2-3	TGTGCCAGCAGTGTTCGCAGAAGCACAGATACGCAGTATTTT	CASSVRRSTDTQYF
TRBV6-4	TRBD1	NA	TRBJ1-1	TGTGCCAGCAGTGACGGGACAGCCCTAGGAGCTTTCTTT	CASSDGTALGAFF
TRBV5-6	TRBD1	NA	TRBJ2-5	TGTGCCAGCCAGAACGGGGACAGGGAGGTAGAGACCCAGTACTTC	CASQNGDREVETQYF
TRBV7-9	NA	once	TRBJ1-2	TGTGCCAGCAGCCCGCCAGGAGGGGCTCTTGGCTACACCTTC	CASSPPGGALGYTF
TRBV30	NA	NA	TRBJ2-5	TGTGCCTACGGGGCGGCGGTGCAGTACTTC	CAYGAAVQYF
TRBV28	NA	once	TRBJ1-2	TGTGCCAGCAGTTTAAGTTGGCTGAACTATGGCTACACCTTC	CASSLSWLNYGYTF
TRBV14	TRBD1	NA	TRBJ2-6	TGTGCCAGCAGCCTACCTTCTGACAGGGGGGCCCCTGGGGCCAACGTCCTGACTTTC	CASSLPSDRGAPGANVLTF
TRBV12-5	NA	NA	TRBJ1-2	TGTGCTAGTGGGTTGAATGACTATGGCTACACCTTC	CASGLNDYGYTF
TRBV29-1	TRBD2	NA	TRBJ2-3	TGCAGCGCTCTGAGGAGTAAGACTAGCGGTTCCACAGATACGCAGTATTTT	CSALRSKTSGSTDTQYF
TRBV11-1	NA	NA	TRBJ1-1	TGTGCCAGCAGCTTAGTCGAGAACACTGAAGCTTTCTTT	CASSLVENTEAFF
TRBV2	NA	NA	TRBJ1-5	TGTGCCAGTGCAACAGACAGATGGGGCAATCAGCCCCAGCATTTT	CASATDRWGNQPQHF
TRBV5-6	NA	NA	TRBJ1-1	TGTGCCAGCAGCTTGGGGGGGAGACTGAACACTGAAGCTTTCTTT	CASSLGGRLNTEAFF
TRBV7-6	NA	NA	TRBJ1-1	TGTGCCAGCAGCCAGGGGTTGGGAACTGAAGCTTTCTTT	CASSQGLGTEAFF
TRBV5-1	TRBD1	NA	TRBJ2-2	TGCGCCAGCAGCCGAGACAGGGCCACCGGGGAGCTGTTTTTT	CASSRDRATGELFF
TRBV5-5	TRBD1	NA	TRBJ1-5	TGTGCCAGCAGCTTGGGACAGGGCTATAGCAATCAGCCCCAGCATTTT	CASSLGQGYSNQPQHF
TRBV2	NA	NA	TRBJ2-2	TGTGCCAGCAGTGATTCCGGGACAAGGAACACCGGGGAGCTGTTTTTT	CASSDSGTRNTGELFF
TRBV7-9	NA	NA	TRBJ1-3	TGTGCCAGCAGCTCCAGGTCGGCGCCCGTCGTTGAAAACACCATATATTTT	CASSSRSAPVVENTIYF
TRBV2	NA	NA	TRBJ2-7	TGTGCCAGCCTTACAGGTAGGACTGTTTCCTACGAGCAGTACTTC	CASLTGRTVSYEQYF
TRBV4-2	TRBD1	NA	TRBJ2-6	TGTGCCAGCAGCCAAACAGGGGGCTCTGGGGCCAACGTCCTGACTTTC	CASSQTGGSGANVLTF
TRBV7-2	NA	NA	TRBJ1-1	TGTGCCAGCAGCTTGGGGCGGGGTTGGGGAGCTTTCTTT	CASSLGRGWGAFF
TRBV10-3	TRBD2	NA	TRBJ2-7	TGTGCCATCAGTGGACTGACTAGCGAGCTATACGAGCAGTACTTC	CAISGLTSELYEQYF